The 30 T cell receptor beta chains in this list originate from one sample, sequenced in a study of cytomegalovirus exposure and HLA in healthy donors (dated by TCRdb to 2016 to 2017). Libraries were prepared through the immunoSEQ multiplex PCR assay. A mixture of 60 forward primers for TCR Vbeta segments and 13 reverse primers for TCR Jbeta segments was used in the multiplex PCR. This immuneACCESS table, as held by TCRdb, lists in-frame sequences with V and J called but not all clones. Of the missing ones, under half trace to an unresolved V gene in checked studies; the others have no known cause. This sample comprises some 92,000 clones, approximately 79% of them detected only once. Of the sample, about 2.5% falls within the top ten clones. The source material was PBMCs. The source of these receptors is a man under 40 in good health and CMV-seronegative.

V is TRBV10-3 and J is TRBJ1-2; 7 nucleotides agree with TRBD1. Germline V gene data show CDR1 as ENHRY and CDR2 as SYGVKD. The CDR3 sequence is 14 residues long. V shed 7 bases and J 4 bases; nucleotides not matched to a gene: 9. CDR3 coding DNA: TGTGCCATCACTTCCCGACAGGGACCCTATGGCTACACCTTC. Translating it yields CAITSRQGPYGYTF.

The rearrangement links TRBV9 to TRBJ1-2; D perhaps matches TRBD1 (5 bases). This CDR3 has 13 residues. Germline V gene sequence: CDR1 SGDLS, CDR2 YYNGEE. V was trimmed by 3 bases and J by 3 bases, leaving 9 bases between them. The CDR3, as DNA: TGTGCCAGCAGCGCCGACAGAGACTATGGCTACACCTTC. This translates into CASSADRDYGYTF.

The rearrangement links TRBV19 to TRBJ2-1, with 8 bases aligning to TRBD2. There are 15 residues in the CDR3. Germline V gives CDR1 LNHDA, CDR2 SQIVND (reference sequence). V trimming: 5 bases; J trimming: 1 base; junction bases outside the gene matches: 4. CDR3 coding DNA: TGTGCCAGTAGTTGGTCGGGGGGGTCCTACAATGAGCAGTTCTTC. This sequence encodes CASSWSGGSYNEQFF.

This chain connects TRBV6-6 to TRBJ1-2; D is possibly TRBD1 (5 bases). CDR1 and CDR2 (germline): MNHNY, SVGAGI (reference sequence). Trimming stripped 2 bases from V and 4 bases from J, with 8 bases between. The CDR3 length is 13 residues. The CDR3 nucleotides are TGTGCCAGCAGTTACCCAGACAGCTATGGCTACACCTTC. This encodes CASSYPDSYGYTF.

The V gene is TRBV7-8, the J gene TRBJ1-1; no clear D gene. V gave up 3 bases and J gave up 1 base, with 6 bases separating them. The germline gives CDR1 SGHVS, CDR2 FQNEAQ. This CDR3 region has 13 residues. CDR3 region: CASSFWQNTEAFF. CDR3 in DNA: TGTGCCAGCAGCTTCTGGCAGAACACTGAAGCTTTCTTT.

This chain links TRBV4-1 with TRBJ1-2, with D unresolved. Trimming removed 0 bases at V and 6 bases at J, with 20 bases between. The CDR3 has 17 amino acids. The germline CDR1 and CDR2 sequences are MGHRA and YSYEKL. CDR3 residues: CASSQDSAAQLIHGYTF. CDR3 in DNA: TGCGCCAGCAGCCAAGATTCGGCAGCGCAACTAATCCATGGCTACACCTTC.

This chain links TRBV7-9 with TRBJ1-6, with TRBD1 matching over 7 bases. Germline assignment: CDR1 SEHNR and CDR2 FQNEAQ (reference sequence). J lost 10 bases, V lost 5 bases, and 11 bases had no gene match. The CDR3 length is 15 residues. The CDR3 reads CASSPNRGYDSPLHF. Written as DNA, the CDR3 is TGTGCCAGCAGCCCTAACAGGGGATATGACTCACCCCTCCACTTT.

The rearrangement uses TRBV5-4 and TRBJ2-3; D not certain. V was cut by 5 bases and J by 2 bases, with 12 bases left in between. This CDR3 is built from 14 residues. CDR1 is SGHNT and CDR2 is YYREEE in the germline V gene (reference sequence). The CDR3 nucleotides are TGTGCCAGCAGTCGTCCGACTGACACAGATACGCAGTATTTT. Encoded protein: CASSRPTDTDTQYF.

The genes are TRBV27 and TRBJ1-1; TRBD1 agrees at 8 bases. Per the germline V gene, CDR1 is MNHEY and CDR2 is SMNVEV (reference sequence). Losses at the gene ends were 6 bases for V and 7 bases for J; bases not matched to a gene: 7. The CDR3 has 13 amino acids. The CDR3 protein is CASRRQGRVEAFF. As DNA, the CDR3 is TGTGCCAGCAGAAGACAGGGGCGGGTTGAAGCTTTCTTT.

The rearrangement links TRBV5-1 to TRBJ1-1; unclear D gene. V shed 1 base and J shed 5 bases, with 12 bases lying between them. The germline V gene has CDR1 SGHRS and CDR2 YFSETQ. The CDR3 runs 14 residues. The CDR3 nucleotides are TGCGCCAGCAGCTTGCAGGATACGCTGACTGAAGCTTTCTTT. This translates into CASSLQDTLTEAFF.

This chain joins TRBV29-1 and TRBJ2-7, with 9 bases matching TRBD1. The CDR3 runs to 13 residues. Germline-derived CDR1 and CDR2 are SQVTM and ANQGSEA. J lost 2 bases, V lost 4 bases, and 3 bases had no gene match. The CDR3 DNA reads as TGCAGCGTTGGGCGGACAGGGGCCTACGAGCAGTACTTC. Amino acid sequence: CSVGRTGAYEQYF.

The CDR3 sequence is CASSPGTRGLHEQYF. The DNA of the CDR3 is TGTGCCAGTAGTCCCGGGACAAGGGGGCTTCACGAGCAGTACTTC. This chain uses TRBV19 with TRBJ2-7, with 7 bases lining up with TRBD1. V lost 5 bases, J lost 5 bases, and 12 bases stayed unmatched. The CDR3 is made up of 15 amino acids. Germline V CDR1 and CDR2: LNHDA, SQIVND (reference sequence).

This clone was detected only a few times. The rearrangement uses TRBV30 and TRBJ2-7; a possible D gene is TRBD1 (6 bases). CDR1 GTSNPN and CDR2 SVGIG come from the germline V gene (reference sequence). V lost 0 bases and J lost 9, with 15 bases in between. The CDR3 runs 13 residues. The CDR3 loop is CAWSVYVEQGQYF. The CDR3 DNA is TGTGCCTGGAGTGTATACGTGGAACAGGGGCAGTACTTC.

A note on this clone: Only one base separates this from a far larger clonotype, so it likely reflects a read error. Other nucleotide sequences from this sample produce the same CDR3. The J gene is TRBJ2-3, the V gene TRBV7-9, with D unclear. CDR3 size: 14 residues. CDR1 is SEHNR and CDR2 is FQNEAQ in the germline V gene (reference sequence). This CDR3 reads CASVSGYSTDTQYF. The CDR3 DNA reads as TGTGCGAGCGTCTCAGGATATAGCACAGATACGCAGTATTTT.

In DNA form, the CDR3 reads TGTGCCACCAGGGGACAGGGGAATCAGCCCCAGCATTTT. Its protein is CATRGQGNQPQHF. This rearrangement joins TRBV15 to TRBJ1-5; 10 bases are shared with TRBD1. Germline trimming cut 6 bases from V and 4 bases from J; bases unmatched to any gene: 0. The CDR3 is made up of 13 amino acids. Germline lookup yields CDR1 LNHNV and CDR2 YYDKDF (reference sequence). The whole variable domain, filled in from reference TRBV15 and TRBJ1-5, reads DAMVIQNPRYQVTQFGKPVTLSCSQTLNHNVMYWYQQKSSQAPKLLFHYYDKDFNNEADTPDNFQSRRPNTSFCFLDIRSPGLGDTAMYLCATRGQGNQPQHFGDGTRLSIL.

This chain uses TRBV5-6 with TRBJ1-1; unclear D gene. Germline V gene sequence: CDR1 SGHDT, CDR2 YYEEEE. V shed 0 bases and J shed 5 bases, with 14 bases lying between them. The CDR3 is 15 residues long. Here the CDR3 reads CASSLGVASGTEAFF. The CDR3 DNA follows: TGTGCCAGCAGCTTGGGAGTCGCGTCGGGGACTGAAGCTTTCTTT.

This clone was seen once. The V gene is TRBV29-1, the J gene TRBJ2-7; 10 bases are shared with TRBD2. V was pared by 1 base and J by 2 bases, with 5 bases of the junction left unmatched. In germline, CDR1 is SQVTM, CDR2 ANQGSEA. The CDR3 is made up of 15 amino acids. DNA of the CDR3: TGCAGCGTTGAAGCCCTACTAGCGGGGACCTACGAGCAGTACTTC. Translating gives CSVEALLAGTYEQYF.

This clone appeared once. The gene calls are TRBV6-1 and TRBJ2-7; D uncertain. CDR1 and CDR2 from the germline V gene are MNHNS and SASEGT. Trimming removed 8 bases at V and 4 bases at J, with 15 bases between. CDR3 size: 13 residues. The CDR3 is CASGDSPVYEQYF. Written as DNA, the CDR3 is TGTGCCAGCGGAGACTCCCCCGTTTACGAGCAGTACTTC.

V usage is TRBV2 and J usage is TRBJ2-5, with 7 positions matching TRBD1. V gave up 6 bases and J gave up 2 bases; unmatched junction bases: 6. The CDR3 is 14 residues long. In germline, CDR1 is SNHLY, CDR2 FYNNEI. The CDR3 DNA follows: TGTGCCAGCAGGAGCCGGGACAGACAAGAGACCCAGTACTTC. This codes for CASRSRDRQETQYF.

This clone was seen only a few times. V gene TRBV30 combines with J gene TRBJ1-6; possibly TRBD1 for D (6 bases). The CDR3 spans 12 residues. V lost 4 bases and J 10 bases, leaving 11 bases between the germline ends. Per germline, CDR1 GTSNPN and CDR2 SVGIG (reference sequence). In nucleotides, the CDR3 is TGTGCCTGGACCGAGGGGGGGTCACCCCTCCACTTT. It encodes CAWTEGGSPLHF. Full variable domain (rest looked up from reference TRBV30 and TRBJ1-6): SQTIHQWPATLVQPVGSPLSLECTVEGTSNPNLYWYRQAAGRGLQLLFYSVGIGQISSEVPQNLSASRPQDRQFILSSKKLLLSDSGFYLCAWTEGGSPLHFGNGTRLTVT.

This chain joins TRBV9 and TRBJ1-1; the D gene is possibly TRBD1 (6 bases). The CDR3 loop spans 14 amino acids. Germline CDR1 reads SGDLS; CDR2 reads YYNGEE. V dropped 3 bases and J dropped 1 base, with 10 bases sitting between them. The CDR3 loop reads CASSAGTSNTEAFF. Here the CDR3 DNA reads TGTGCCAGCAGCGCCGGGACATCGAACACTGAAGCTTTCTTT.

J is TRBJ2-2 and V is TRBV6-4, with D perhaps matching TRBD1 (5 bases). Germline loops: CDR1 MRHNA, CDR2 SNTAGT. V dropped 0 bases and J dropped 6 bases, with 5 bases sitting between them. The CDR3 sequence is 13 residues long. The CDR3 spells CASSDSQAGELFF. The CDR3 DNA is TGTGCCAGCAGTGACTCACAGGCCGGGGAGCTGTTTTTT.

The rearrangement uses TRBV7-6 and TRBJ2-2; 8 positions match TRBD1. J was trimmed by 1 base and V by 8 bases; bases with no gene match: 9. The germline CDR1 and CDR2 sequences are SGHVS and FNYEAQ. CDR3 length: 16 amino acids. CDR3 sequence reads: CASGKTGALNTGELFF. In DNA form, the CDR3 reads TGTGCCAGCGGAAAGACAGGGGCTCTGAACACCGGGGAGCTGTTTTTT.

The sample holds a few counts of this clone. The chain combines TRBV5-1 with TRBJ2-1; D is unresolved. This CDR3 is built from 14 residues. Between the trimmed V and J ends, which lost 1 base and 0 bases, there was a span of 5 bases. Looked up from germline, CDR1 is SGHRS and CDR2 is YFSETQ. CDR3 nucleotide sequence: TGCGCCAGCAGCTTGCAGGACTCCTACAATGAGCAGTTCTTC. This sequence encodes CASSLQDSYNEQFF.

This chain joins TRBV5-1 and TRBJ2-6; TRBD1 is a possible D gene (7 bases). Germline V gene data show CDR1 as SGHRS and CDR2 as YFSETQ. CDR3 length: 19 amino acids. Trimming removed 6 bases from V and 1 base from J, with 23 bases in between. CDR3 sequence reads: CASTSEGAPNTSGANVLTF. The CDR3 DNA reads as TGCGCCAGCACCTCGGAGGGGGCCCCGAATACTTCTGGGGCCAACGTCCTGACTTTC.

DNA for the CDR3: TGTGCCAGCAGCCCCATTGGGAGGGAGACCCAGTACTTC. Its protein is CASSPIGRETQYF. The rearrangement joins TRBV7-2 to TRBJ2-5; D is perhaps TRBD2 (6 bases). CDR3 length equals 13 residues. The V gene's germline CDR1 is SGHTA and CDR2 FQGNSA. Trimming stripped 5 bases from V and 5 bases from J, with 12 bases between.

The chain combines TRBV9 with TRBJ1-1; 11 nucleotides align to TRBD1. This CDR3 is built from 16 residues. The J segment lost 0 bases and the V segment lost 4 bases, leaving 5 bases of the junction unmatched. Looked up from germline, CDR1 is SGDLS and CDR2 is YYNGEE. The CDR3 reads CASSRGTGGMNTEAFF. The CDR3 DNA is TGTGCCAGCAGCCGCGGGACAGGGGGAATGAACACTGAAGCTTTCTTT.

The CDR3 loop is CASTNRDYGYTF. In DNA, the CDR3 is TGTGCCAGCACCAACAGGGACTATGGCTACACCTTC. The chain recombines TRBV28 with TRBJ1-2, with a weak D call TRBD1 (6 bases). CDR3 length: 12 amino acids. Germline V gene lookup returns CDR1 MDHEN and CDR2 SYDVKM. V gave up 7 bases and J gave up 3 bases, with 9 bases separating them.

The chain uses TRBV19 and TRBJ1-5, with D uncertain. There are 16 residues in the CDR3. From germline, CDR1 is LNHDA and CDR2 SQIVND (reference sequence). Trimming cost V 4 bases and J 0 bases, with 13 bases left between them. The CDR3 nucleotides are TGTGCCAGTAGTAATTATAGGCGGGTTAGCAATCAGCCCCAGCATTTT. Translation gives CASSNYRRVSNQPQHF.

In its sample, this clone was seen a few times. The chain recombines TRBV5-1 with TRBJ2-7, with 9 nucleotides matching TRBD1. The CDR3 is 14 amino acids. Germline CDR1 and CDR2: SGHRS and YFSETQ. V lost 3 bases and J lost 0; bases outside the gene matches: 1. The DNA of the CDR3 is TGCGCCAGCAGCTCGGGACAGGGCTCCTACGAGCAGTACTTC. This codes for CASSSGQGSYEQYF.